This T cell receptor beta chain originates from a study of blood T cell repertoires in COVID-19. Study-level information: The study drew acute and convalescent COVID-19 samples from the United States, Italy and Spain. T cells, B-cell-depleted T cells, or PBMCs supplied cDNA or gDNA.

In the source study's methods: Researchers report that nucleated cell counts were estimated from reference gene primer amplification. Sequenced by immunoSEQ multiplex PCR; TCRdb stores in-frame clones only, minus some. V and J calls and clone size are those listed in that table; D and trimming were worked out from the DNA. The table has tens of thousands of clones, around 87% seen once. Germline values: CDR1 SGHRS, CDR2 YFSETQ. V gave up 3 bases and J gave up 1 base, with 16 bases separating them. This CDR3 spans 17 amino acids. The rearrangement links TRBV5-1 to TRBJ2-2, with D perhaps TRBD2 (6 bases). The sequenced material came from peripheral blood. This TCR was sampled from a man aged 60-69 years with acute or convalescent COVID-19. Here the CDR3 reads CASSWPSEAGNTGELFF. CDR3 sequence (DNA): TGCGCCAGCAGCTGGCCCAGTGAAGCGGGGAACACCGGGGAGCTGTTTTTT.